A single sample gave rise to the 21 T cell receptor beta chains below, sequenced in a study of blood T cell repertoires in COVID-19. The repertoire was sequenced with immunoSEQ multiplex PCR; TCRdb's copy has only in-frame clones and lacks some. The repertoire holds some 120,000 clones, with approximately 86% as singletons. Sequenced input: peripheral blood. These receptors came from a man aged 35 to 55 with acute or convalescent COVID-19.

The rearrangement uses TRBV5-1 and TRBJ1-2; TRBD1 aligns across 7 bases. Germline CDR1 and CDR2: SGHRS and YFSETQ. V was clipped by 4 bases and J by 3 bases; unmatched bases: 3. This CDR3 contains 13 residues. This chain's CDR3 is CASSTGDHYGYTF. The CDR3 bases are TGCGCCAGCAGCACAGGGGATCACTATGGCTACACCTTC.

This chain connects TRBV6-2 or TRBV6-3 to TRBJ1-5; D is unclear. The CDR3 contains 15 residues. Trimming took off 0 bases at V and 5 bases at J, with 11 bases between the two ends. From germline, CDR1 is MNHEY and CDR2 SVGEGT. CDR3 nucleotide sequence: TGTGCCAGCAGTTACTCACAGAGGGCCTATCAGCCCCAGCATTTT. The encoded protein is CASSYSQRAYQPQHF.

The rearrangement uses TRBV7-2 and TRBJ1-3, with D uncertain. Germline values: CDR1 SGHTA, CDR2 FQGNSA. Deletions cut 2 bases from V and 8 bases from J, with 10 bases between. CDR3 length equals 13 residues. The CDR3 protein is CASSLLFRDTIYF. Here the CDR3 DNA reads TGTGCCAGCAGCTTACTCTTTAGAGACACCATATATTTT.

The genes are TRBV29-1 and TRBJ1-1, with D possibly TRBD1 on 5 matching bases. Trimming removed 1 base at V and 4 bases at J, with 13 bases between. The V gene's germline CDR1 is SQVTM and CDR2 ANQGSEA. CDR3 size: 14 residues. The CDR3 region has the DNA TGCAGCGTTGAAGTGTCCGGGGGGTCCACTGAAGCTTTCTTT. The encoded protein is CSVEVSGGSTEAFF. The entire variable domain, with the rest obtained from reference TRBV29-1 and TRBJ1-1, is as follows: SAVISQKPSRDICQRGTSLTIQCQVDSQVTMMFWYRQQPGQSLTLIATANQGSEATYESGFVIDKFPISRPNLTFSTLTVSNMSPEDSSIYLCSVEVSGGSTEAFFGQGTRLTVV.

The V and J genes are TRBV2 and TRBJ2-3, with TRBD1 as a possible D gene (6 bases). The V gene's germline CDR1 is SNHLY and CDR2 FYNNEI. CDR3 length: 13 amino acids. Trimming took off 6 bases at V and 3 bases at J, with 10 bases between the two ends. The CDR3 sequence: CASSADRTDTQYF. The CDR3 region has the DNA TGTGCCAGCAGCGCGGACAGAACAGATACGCAGTATTTT. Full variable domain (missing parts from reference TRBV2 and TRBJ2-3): EPEVTQTPSHQVTQMGQEVILRCVPISNHLYFYWYRQILGQKVEFLVSFYNNEISEKSEIFDDQFSVERPDGSNFTLKIRSTKLEDSAMYFCASSADRTDTQYFGPGTRLTVL.

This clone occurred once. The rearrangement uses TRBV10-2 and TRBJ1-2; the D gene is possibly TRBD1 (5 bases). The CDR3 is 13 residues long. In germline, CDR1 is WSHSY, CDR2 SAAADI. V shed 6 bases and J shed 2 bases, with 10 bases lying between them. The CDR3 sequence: CASSLGGNYGYTF. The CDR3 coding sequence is TGCGCCAGCAGCTTGGGGGGGAACTATGGCTACACCTTC.

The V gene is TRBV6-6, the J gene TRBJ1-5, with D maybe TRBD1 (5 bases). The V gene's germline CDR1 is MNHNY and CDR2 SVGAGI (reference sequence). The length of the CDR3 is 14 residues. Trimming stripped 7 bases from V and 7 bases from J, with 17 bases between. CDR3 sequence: CASTPSRANQPQHF. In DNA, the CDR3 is TGTGCCAGCACCCCCAGCAGGGCTAACCAGCCCCAGCATTTT.

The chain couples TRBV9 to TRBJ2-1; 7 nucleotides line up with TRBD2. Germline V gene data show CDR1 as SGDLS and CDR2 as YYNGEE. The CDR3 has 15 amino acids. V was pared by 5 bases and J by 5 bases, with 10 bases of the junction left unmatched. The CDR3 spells CASSIRGGTNNEQFF. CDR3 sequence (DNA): TGTGCCAGCAGTATTAGGGGAGGGACGAACAATGAGCAGTTCTTC.

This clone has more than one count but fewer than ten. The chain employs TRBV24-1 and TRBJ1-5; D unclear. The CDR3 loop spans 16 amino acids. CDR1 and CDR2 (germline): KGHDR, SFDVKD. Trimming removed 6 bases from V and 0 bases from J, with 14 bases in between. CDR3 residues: CATSWKQIYSNQPQHF. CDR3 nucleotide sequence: TGTGCCACCAGTTGGAAACAGATTTATAGCAATCAGCCCCAGCATTTT.

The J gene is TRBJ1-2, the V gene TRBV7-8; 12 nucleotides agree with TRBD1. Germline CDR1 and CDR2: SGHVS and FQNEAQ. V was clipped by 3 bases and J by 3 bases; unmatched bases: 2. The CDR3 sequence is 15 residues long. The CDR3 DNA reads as TGTGCCAGCAGCTTTAGGGACAGGGGGCACTATGGCTACACCTTC. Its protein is CASSFRDRGHYGYTF.

In nucleotides, the CDR3 is TGCGCCAGCAGCCAAGGGGGGCCGGGAAACATTCAGTACTTC. It encodes CASSQGGPGNIQYF. The chain employs TRBV4-3 and TRBJ2-4, with D possibly being TRBD1 (6 bases). CDR1 and CDR2 (germline): LGHNA, YSLEER. V was cut by 1 base and J by 6 bases, with 10 bases left in between. CDR3 size: 14 residues.

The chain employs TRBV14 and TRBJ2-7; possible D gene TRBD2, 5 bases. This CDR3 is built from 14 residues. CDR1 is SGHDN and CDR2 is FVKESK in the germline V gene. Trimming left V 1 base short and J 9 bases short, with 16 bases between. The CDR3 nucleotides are TGTGCCAGCAGCCAAGTAGGGAGACTAAGCGGGCAGTACTTC. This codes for CASSQVGRLSGQYF.

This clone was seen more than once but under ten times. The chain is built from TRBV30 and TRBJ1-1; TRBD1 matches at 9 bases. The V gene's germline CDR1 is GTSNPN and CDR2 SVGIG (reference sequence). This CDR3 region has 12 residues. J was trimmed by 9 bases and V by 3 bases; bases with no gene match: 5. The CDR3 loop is CAWSQGQGKAFF. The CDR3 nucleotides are TGTGCCTGGAGCCAGGGACAGGGTAAAGCTTTCTTT.

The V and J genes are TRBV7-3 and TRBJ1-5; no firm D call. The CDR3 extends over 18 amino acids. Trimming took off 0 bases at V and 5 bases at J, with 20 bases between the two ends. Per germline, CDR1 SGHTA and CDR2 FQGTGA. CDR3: CASSLTPWADRGHQPQHF. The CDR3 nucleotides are TGTGCCAGCAGCTTAACGCCTTGGGCAGATCGAGGGCATCAGCCCCAGCATTTT. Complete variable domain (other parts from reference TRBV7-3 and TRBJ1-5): GAGVSQTPSNKVTEKGKYVELRCDPISGHTALYWYRQSLGQGPEFLIYFQGTGAADDSGLPNDRFFAVRPEGSVSTLKIQRTERGDSAVYLCASSLTPWADRGHQPQHFGDGTRLSIL.

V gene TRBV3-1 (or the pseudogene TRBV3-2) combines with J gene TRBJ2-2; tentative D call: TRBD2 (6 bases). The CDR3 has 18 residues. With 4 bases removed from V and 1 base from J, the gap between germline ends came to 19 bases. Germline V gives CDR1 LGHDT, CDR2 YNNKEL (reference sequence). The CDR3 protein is CASSLLVWREKNTGELFF. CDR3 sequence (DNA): TGTGCCAGCAGCCTGTTGGTTTGGCGGGAAAAGAACACCGGGGAGCTGTTTTTT.

In DNA, the CDR3 is TGTGCCAGCAAGGACTCTTATAATTCACCCCTCCACTTT. Encoded protein: CASKDSYNSPLHF. The chain employs TRBV12-3 or TRBV12-4 and TRBJ1-6; D is unresolved. The V gene lost 7 bases and the J gene lost 4 bases, with 8 bases spanning the gap. CDR3 length: 13 amino acids.

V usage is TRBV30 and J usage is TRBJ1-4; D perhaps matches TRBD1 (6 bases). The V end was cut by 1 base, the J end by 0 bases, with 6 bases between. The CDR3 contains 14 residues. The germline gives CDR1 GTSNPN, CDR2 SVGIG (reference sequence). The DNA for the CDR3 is TGTGCCTGGAGTGGGACAGCAACTAATGAAAAACTGTTTTTT. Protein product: CAWSGTATNEKLFF.

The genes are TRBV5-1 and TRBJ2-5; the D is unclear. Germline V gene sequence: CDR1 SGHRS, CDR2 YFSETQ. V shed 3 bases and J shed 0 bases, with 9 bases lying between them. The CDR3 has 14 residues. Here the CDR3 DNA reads TGCGCCAGCAGCTCGCGCGGCCACCAAGAGACCCAGTACTTC. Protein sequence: CASSSRGHQETQYF.

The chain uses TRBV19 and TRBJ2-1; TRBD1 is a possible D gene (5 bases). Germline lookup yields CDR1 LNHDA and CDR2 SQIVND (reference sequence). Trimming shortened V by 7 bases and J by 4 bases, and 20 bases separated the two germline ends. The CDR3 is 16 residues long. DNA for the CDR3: TGTGCCAGTACCTACTCAGGCAGGGTCGGTTACAATGAGCAGTTCTTC. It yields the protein CASTYSGRVGYNEQFF. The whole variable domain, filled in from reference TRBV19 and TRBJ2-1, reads DGGITQSPKYLFRKEGQNVTLSCEQNLNHDAMYWYRQDPGQGLRLIYYSQIVNDFQKGDIAEGYSVSREKKESFPLTVTSAQKNPTAFYLCASTYSGRVGYNEQFFGPGTRLTVL.

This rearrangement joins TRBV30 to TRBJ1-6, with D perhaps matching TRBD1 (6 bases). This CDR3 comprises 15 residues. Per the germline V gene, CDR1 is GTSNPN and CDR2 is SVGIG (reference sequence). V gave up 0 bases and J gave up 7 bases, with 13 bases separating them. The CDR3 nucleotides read TGTGCCTGGAGTGTAACCGACAGGCCAAATTCACCCCTCCACTTT. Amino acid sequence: CAWSVTDRPNSPLHF.

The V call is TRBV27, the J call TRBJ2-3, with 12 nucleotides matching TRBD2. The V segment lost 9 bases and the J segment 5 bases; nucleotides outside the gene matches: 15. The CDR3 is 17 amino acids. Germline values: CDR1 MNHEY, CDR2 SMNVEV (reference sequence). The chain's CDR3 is CASLGLAGGRHQDTQYF. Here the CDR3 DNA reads TGTGCCAGTTTGGGGCTAGCGGGGGGGCGACATCAAGATACGCAGTATTTT.